A selection of T cell receptor beta chains follows, all from one sample in a study of a mutant IDH1 vaccine in newly diagnosed glioma. The antigens for these receptors are not known. Assay used: immunoSEQ multiplex PCR; TCRdb lists only in-frame clones, some missing. The sample has about 130,000 clones; 80% are singletons. The input for sequencing was PBMCs, taken from a glioma patient whose treatment included an IDH1 peptide vaccine. The receptors were gathered from a middle-aged man with glioma. Each CDR3 is given with its conserved first and last residue. Fields, in order: J gene, clone size, V gene, D gene, CDR3 DNA, CDR3 protein. A D gene is named only where the DNA matches it firmly. Rows give clone size only sometimes, using once, few, many, or a class for an expanded clone.

j_gene: TRBJ2-7
abundance: -
v_gene: TRBV5-1
d_gene: TRBD1
CDR3nt: TGCGCCAGCAGCCCTCCGGGACAGGCCCTCGAGCAGTACTTC
CDR3aa: CASSPPGQALEQYF

j_gene: TRBJ1-6
abundance: -
v_gene: TRBV4-3
d_gene: TRBD1
CDR3nt: TGCGCCAGCAGCCAAGATGAGGGGGCAGATTCACCCCTCCACTTT
CDR3aa: CASSQDEGADSPLHF

j_gene: TRBJ1-6
abundance: -
v_gene: TRBV25-1
d_gene: -
CDR3nt: TGTGCCAGCAGGACGATCTATAATTCACCCCTCCACTTT
CDR3aa: CASRTIYNSPLHF

j_gene: TRBJ2-7
abundance: -
v_gene: TRBV5-4
d_gene: TRBD1
CDR3nt: TGTGCCAGCAGCTCTCCCGGGACAGGGGCCTACGAGCAGTACTTC
CDR3aa: CASSSPGTGAYEQYF

j_gene: TRBJ2-1
abundance: -
v_gene: TRBV27
d_gene: -
CDR3nt: TGTGCCAGCAGTTTGGCCGGGCCCCCTCCTTACAATGAGCAGTTCTTC
CDR3aa: CASSLAGPPPYNEQFF

j_gene: TRBJ2-3
abundance: -
v_gene: TRBV10-1
d_gene: -
CDR3nt: TGCGCCAGCAGTGATAGGACCAGGGGGGAGACAGATACGCAGTATTTT
CDR3aa: CASSDRTRGETDTQYF

j_gene: TRBJ2-3
abundance: -
v_gene: TRBV10-1
d_gene: -
CDR3nt: TGCGCCAGCAGTGACAAAAGGGATACGCAGTATTTT
CDR3aa: CASSDKRDTQYF

j_gene: TRBJ1-6
abundance: -
v_gene: TRBV30
d_gene: -
CDR3nt: TGTGCCTGGAGCACGGACCCTGGGCGGAATTCACCCCTCCACTTT
CDR3aa: CAWSTDPGRNSPLHF

j_gene: TRBJ2-3
abundance: -
v_gene: TRBV6-5
d_gene: TRBD1
CDR3nt: TGTGCCAGCAGTCCCTGGGACAGGGGGGAAGATACGCAGTATTTT
CDR3aa: CASSPWDRGEDTQYF

j_gene: TRBJ2-3
abundance: -
v_gene: TRBV5-1
d_gene: TRBD2
CDR3nt: TGCGCCAGCAGTCCACTAGCGGGGGCTGGAGATACGCAGTATTTT
CDR3aa: CASSPLAGAGDTQYF

j_gene: TRBJ2-7
abundance: -
v_gene: TRBV5-4
d_gene: TRBD2
CDR3nt: TGTGCCAGCTCCCCGGCGGGGGGGAGATACGAGCAGTACTTC
CDR3aa: CASSPAGGRYEQYF

j_gene: TRBJ2-3
abundance: -
v_gene: TRBV28
d_gene: TRBD2
CDR3nt: TGTGCCAGCAGCCCTAGCGGGAGGTACATCGCAGATACGCAGTATTTT
CDR3aa: CASSPSGRYIADTQYF

j_gene: TRBJ2-5
abundance: -
v_gene: TRBV5-1
d_gene: TRBD1
CDR3nt: TGCGCCAGCAGCCTAACTCCGGGACAGGGCGAAAGAAGAGAGACCCAGTACTTC
CDR3aa: CASSLTPGQGERRETQYF

j_gene: TRBJ2-6
abundance: once
v_gene: TRBV11-3
d_gene: -
CDR3nt: TGTGCCAGCAGCTTAGGTACTGGGGCCAACGTCCTGACTTTC
CDR3aa: CASSLGTGANVLTF

j_gene: TRBJ1-2
abundance: -
v_gene: TRBV7-8
d_gene: -
CDR3nt: TGTGCCAGCAGCTTAGGCGCGTCACCTACCTCTAACTATGGCTACACCTTC
CDR3aa: CASSLGASPTSNYGYTF

j_gene: TRBJ1-2
abundance: many
v_gene: TRBV6-4
d_gene: -
CDR3nt: TGTGCCAGCAGTGAAGACGGTAACTATGGCTACACCTTC
CDR3aa: CASSEDGNYGYTF

j_gene: TRBJ1-1
abundance: -
v_gene: TRBV4-3
d_gene: TRBD1
CDR3nt: TGCGCCAGCAGCCAAGGACAGGGTTCCACTGAAGCTTTCTTT
CDR3aa: CASSQGQGSTEAFF

j_gene: TRBJ2-7
abundance: -
v_gene: TRBV6-5
d_gene: -
CDR3nt: TGTGCCAGCAGTTACTCCGAGGGGTACGAGCAGTACTTC
CDR3aa: CASSYSEGYEQYF

j_gene: TRBJ2-2
abundance: -
v_gene: TRBV5-1
d_gene: TRBD2
CDR3nt: TGCGCCAGCAGCCAGGCTGAGGGACTAGCGGGCGCCGGGGAGCTGTTTTTT
CDR3aa: CASSQAEGLAGAGELFF

j_gene: TRBJ2-1
abundance: -
v_gene: TRBV19
d_gene: TRBD1
CDR3nt: TGTGCCAGTAGTATCTGGGACAGGGGGAATCGGGAGCAGTTCTTC
CDR3aa: CASSIWDRGNREQFF

j_gene: TRBJ2-3
abundance: once
v_gene: TRBV5-1
d_gene: -
CDR3nt: TGCGCCAGCAGCTTGGCCACTAGCCGTACGCAGTATTTT
CDR3aa: CASSLATSRTQYF

j_gene: TRBJ1-3
abundance: -
v_gene: TRBV7-9
d_gene: -
CDR3nt: TGTGCCAGCAGCTTAGGGTCGTTGGGAAACACCATATATTTT
CDR3aa: CASSLGSLGNTIYF

j_gene: TRBJ1-1
abundance: -
v_gene: TRBV7-9
d_gene: TRBD1
CDR3nt: TGTGCCAGCAGCGGTCGACAGGGGGCGAATACTGAAGCTTTCTTT
CDR3aa: CASSGRQGANTEAFF

j_gene: TRBJ2-4
abundance: -
v_gene: TRBV30
d_gene: -
CDR3nt: TGTGCCTGGAGCCTGGTCGGAGGGAACATTCAGTACTTC
CDR3aa: CAWSLVGGNIQYF

j_gene: TRBJ1-5
abundance: -
v_gene: TRBV6-6
d_gene: TRBD1
CDR3nt: TGTGCCAGCAGTTCCCCACGACAGGGGGCCAATCAGCCCCAGCATTTT
CDR3aa: CASSSPRQGANQPQHF

j_gene: TRBJ1-1
abundance: -
v_gene: TRBV29-1
d_gene: -
CDR3nt: TGCAGCGGGGTCGTGGGGCTCCGGACTGTGGCTTTCTTT
CDR3aa: CSGVVGLRTVAFF

j_gene: TRBJ2-7
abundance: -
v_gene: TRBV5-1
d_gene: -
CDR3nt: TGCGCCAGCAGCTTGGGAGACAGGCCCTACGAGCAGTACTTC
CDR3aa: CASSLGDRPYEQYF

j_gene: TRBJ1-5
abundance: -
v_gene: TRBV7-2
d_gene: -
CDR3nt: TGTGCCAGCAGCACGCAGGGGAGTGTAGGCAATCAGCCCCAGCATTTT
CDR3aa: CASSTQGSVGNQPQHF

j_gene: TRBJ2-1
abundance: -
v_gene: TRBV7-2
d_gene: TRBD2
CDR3nt: TGTGCCAGCAGTTTAAGCGGGGAAACGAGAAATGAGCAGTTCTTC
CDR3aa: CASSLSGETRNEQFF

j_gene: TRBJ2-1
abundance: -
v_gene: TRBV10-1
d_gene: -
CDR3nt: TGCGCCAGCTCCCTCGCCGGGGGCTCAGGCAATGAGCAGTTCTTC
CDR3aa: CASSLAGGSGNEQFF

j_gene: TRBJ2-3
abundance: -
v_gene: TRBV7-8
d_gene: -
CDR3nt: TGTGCCAGCAGCCCTGGAGGCCTGAGCACAGATACGCAGTATTTT
CDR3aa: CASSPGGLSTDTQYF

j_gene: TRBJ2-7
abundance: -
v_gene: TRBV29-1
d_gene: -
CDR3nt: TGCAGCGTTGTTAGGGGCTCCTACGAGCAGTACTTC
CDR3aa: CSVVRGSYEQYF

j_gene: TRBJ2-2
abundance: -
v_gene: TRBV7-3
d_gene: -
CDR3nt: TGTGCCAGCACAGATCCGGGGACCGGGGAGCTGTTTTTT
CDR3aa: CASTDPGTGELFF

j_gene: TRBJ2-7
abundance: once
v_gene: TRBV2
d_gene: -
CDR3nt: TGTGCCAGCAGTGAGGTGGAGGGGCCCTTCTACGAGCAGTACTTC
CDR3aa: CASSEVEGPFYEQYF

j_gene: TRBJ2-7
abundance: -
v_gene: TRBV5-5
d_gene: TRBD2
CDR3nt: TGTGCCAGCAGCACCTGGACTAGCGGGGATTCCTACGAGCAGTACTTC
CDR3aa: CASSTWTSGDSYEQYF

j_gene: TRBJ2-2
abundance: -
v_gene: TRBV5-1
d_gene: -
CDR3nt: TGCGCCAGCAGCTTGGGAGGGTCGAACACCGGGGAGCTGTTTTTT
CDR3aa: CASSLGGSNTGELFF

j_gene: TRBJ1-1
abundance: -
v_gene: TRBV5-1
d_gene: -
CDR3nt: TGCGCCAGCACCATCTCGGGGGTGGGTACTGAAGCTTTCTTT
CDR3aa: CASTISGVGTEAFF

j_gene: TRBJ1-5
abundance: -
v_gene: TRBV19
d_gene: TRBD1
CDR3nt: TGTGCCAGTAGTATAGAGGAGGGACAGGGGATACCGGGTCGCAGTCAGCCCCAGCATTTT
CDR3aa: CASSIEEGQGIPGRSQPQHF

j_gene: TRBJ1-2
abundance: -
v_gene: TRBV14
d_gene: -
CDR3nt: TGTGCCAGCAGCGCCTCTGGAACTTCCCCCTCATATGGCTACACCTTC
CDR3aa: CASSASGTSPSYGYTF

j_gene: TRBJ2-3
abundance: -
v_gene: TRBV19
d_gene: -
CDR3nt: TGTGCCAGTAGCGTCGCCAGACGGGGCACAGATACGCAGTATTTT
CDR3aa: CASSVARRGTDTQYF

j_gene: TRBJ1-2
abundance: once
v_gene: TRBV5-1
d_gene: TRBD1
CDR3nt: TGCGCCAGCAGCTTGGGACAGGGGGCGCCTGGCTACACCTTC
CDR3aa: CASSLGQGAPGYTF

j_gene: TRBJ2-3
abundance: -
v_gene: TRBV10-3
d_gene: -
CDR3nt: TGTGCCATCACCCCACAACCTATCGGCGGGGACCCCCCTAGCACAGATACGCAGTATTTT
CDR3aa: CAITPQPIGGDPPSTDTQYF

j_gene: TRBJ1-3
abundance: once
v_gene: TRBV18
d_gene: -
CDR3nt: TGTGCCAGCTCACCAAGGGGACTCTCGAGCTCTGGAAACACCATATATTTT
CDR3aa: CASSPRGLSSSGNTIYF

j_gene: TRBJ2-5
abundance: -
v_gene: TRBV7-8
d_gene: TRBD1
CDR3nt: TGTGCCAGCAGCACTCGACAGGGTGGGGGCCAAGAGACCCAGTACTTC
CDR3aa: CASSTRQGGGQETQYF

j_gene: TRBJ1-2
abundance: -
v_gene: TRBV18
d_gene: TRBD1
CDR3nt: TGTGCCAGCTCACCGCGACAGGGAGACTATGGCTACACCTTC
CDR3aa: CASSPRQGDYGYTF

j_gene: TRBJ2-1
abundance: once
v_gene: TRBV4-2
d_gene: TRBD2
CDR3nt: TGTGCCAGCAGCCAAGATCCGGGACTAGCGGGTTTCTTCGAGCAGTTCTTC
CDR3aa: CASSQDPGLAGFFEQFF

j_gene: TRBJ1-1
abundance: -
v_gene: TRBV10-1
d_gene: -
CDR3nt: TGCGCCAGCAGTAACTCCGGTGGGGTCACTGAAGCTTTCTTT
CDR3aa: CASSNSGGVTEAFF

j_gene: TRBJ2-1
abundance: few
v_gene: TRBV9
d_gene: -
CDR3nt: TGTGCCAGCAGCGTAGATTATAATGAGCAGTTCTTC
CDR3aa: CASSVDYNEQFF

j_gene: TRBJ2-2
abundance: few
v_gene: TRBV2
d_gene: -
CDR3nt: TGTGCCAGCACCCCACGACACGCGAACACCGGGGAGCTGTTTTTT
CDR3aa: CASTPRHANTGELFF

j_gene: TRBJ2-5
abundance: -
v_gene: TRBV5-4
d_gene: TRBD1
CDR3nt: TGTGCCAGCAGCTTGGATACAGGGGCGCAAGAGACCCAGTACTTC
CDR3aa: CASSLDTGAQETQYF

j_gene: TRBJ1-5
abundance: -
v_gene: TRBV7-8
d_gene: -
CDR3nt: TGTGCCAGCAGCGTAGGAAGGGGGGCCCAGCCCCAGCATTTT
CDR3aa: CASSVGRGAQPQHF

j_gene: TRBJ2-2
abundance: once
v_gene: TRBV4-2
d_gene: TRBD2
CDR3nt: TGTGCCAGCAGAGGGACTAGCGGTGTGAACACCGGGGAGCTGTTTTTT
CDR3aa: CASRGTSGVNTGELFF

j_gene: TRBJ2-3
abundance: -
v_gene: TRBV18
d_gene: TRBD2
CDR3nt: TGTGCCAGCTCACCGAGAAGCGGGGGGCCAGATACGCAGTATTTT
CDR3aa: CASSPRSGGPDTQYF

j_gene: TRBJ2-1
abundance: -
v_gene: TRBV27
d_gene: -
CDR3nt: TGTGCCAGCAGTTTACTCCCCGGGACCCTACGACATGAGCAGTTCTTC
CDR3aa: CASSLLPGTLRHEQFF

j_gene: TRBJ2-5
abundance: -
v_gene: TRBV11-2
d_gene: -
CDR3nt: TGTGCCAGCAGCCCCCTAGGGGGGGCAGGAGAGACCCAGTACTTC
CDR3aa: CASSPLGGAGETQYF

j_gene: TRBJ2-1
abundance: -
v_gene: TRBV13
d_gene: TRBD1
CDR3nt: TGTGCCAGCAGCTTAGGACAGGGGGCTTACAATGAGCAGTTCTTC
CDR3aa: CASSLGQGAYNEQFF

j_gene: TRBJ2-3
abundance: -
v_gene: TRBV7-2
d_gene: TRBD2
CDR3nt: TGTGCCAGCAGCTTAGAAGCGGGGGGGCATCCAGATACGCAGTATTTT
CDR3aa: CASSLEAGGHPDTQYF

j_gene: TRBJ2-7
abundance: -
v_gene: TRBV4-2
d_gene: TRBD2
CDR3nt: TGTGCCAGCAGCCAAGCCTTAGCGGGGGCATACGAGCAGTACTTC
CDR3aa: CASSQALAGAYEQYF

j_gene: TRBJ1-4
abundance: once
v_gene: TRBV6-1
d_gene: -
CDR3nt: TGTGCCAGCAGTGGCTACGTAGGAAAACTGTTTTTT
CDR3aa: CASSGYVGKLFF

j_gene: TRBJ1-6
abundance: -
v_gene: TRBV4-1
d_gene: TRBD1
CDR3nt: TGCGCCAGCAGCCAAGGTGGGGACAGGGGAATCTCACCCCTCCACTTT
CDR3aa: CASSQGGDRGISPLHF